This TCR beta chain was retrieved from a study of early T cells in non-severe SARS-CoV-2 infection. MiXCR, run by TCRdb on the 5' RACE reads, gives a single entry per CDR3 protein. The profile shows some 64,000 distinct CDR3 sequences, roughly 21% of them singletons. Germline assignment: CDR1 SGHRS and CDR2 YFSETQ. This CDR3 contains 13 residues. Trimming stripped 6 bases from V and 2 bases from J, with 11 bases between. Worth noting for this clonotype: What it binds is not known.

Overall study findings and caveats: Matching against VDJdb likely underestimated virus-specific expansions, favoring anti-spike CD8.

The J gene is TRBJ1-1, the V gene TRBV5-1; no definite D call. The TCR sequence derives from an adult who was a healthcare worker with PCR-confirmed SARS-CoV-2 infection or an uninfected control (not recorded which). Sequenced here: whole blood, sampled at baseline. The CDR3 bases are TGCGCCAGCACCCAACAGTTTAACACTGAAGCTTTCTTT. This encodes CASTQQFNTEAFF.